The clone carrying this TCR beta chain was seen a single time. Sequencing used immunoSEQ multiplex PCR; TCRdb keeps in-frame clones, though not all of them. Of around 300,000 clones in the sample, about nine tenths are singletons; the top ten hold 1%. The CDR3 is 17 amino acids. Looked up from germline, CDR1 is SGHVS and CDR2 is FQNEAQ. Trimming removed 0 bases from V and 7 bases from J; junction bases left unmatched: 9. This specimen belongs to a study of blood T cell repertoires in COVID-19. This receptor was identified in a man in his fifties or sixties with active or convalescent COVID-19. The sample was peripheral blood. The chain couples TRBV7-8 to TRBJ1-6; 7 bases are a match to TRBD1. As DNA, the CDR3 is TGTGCCAGCAGCTTAGCCGTGTTGACAGGGTACAATTCACCCCTCCACTTT. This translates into CASSLAVLTGYNSPLHF.